This T cell receptor beta chain was captured in a study of T cells in Graves' hyperthyroidism and ophthalmopathy. Study-level background: Peripheral blood was secured at the point of initial diagnosis, before any treatment.

RNA transcripts provided the source from which TCR beta CDR3 regions were amplified. RT-PCR in the first round (using the HTBI primer set) targeted the TCR CDR3. TCRdb re-analysed the multiplex PCR reads in MiXCR, keeping a single row per CDR3 protein. The sample lists about 560,000 distinct CDR3 sequences, approximately 16% seen once, with approximately 18% in the top ten. It was roughly 10 ml of fresh peripheral blood that supplied the PBMCs. This clonotype showed up many times. Per the germline V gene, CDR1 is MDHEN and CDR2 is SYDVKM. V dropped 6 bases and J dropped 2; count of bases not matched to a gene: 3. This CDR3 spans 14 amino acids.

The specimen was blood. This chain connects TRBV28 to TRBJ2-2, with 7 bases lining up with TRBD2. This clonotype was obtained from a young woman with Graves' hyperthyroidism. The CDR3 is CASRRGTNTGELFF. Here the CDR3 DNA reads TGTGCCAGCAGGCGGGGGACCAACACCGGGGAGCTGTTTTTT.